This T cell receptor beta chain is drawn from a study of vaccination and CD4 T cells after COVID-19. About the research overall: Collection of post-COVID samples occurred a median approximately 100 days after diagnosis, spanning a range of 35 to 161.

Germline CDR1 reads GTSNPN; CDR2 reads SVGIG (reference sequence). Trimming took 3 bases from V and 3 from J; bases not matched to a gene: 4. CDR3 length: 14 residues. Overall study findings and caveats: For convalescent patients, 304 of the 307 vaccine-specific clones analyzed were classified as spike mono-reactive.

On this clonotype: Antigen unknown.

Scientists ran DNA taken from cultured CD4+ T cells through the Oncomine TCR Beta short-read assay for sequencing. Via MiXCR, TCRdb re-called the PCR reads, giving one row per CDR3 protein. The sample consists of a few thousand distinct CDR3 sequences, roughly 20% of them appearing once. Treatment denoted: roughly 11-day PBMC culture with coronavirus spike peptide pools or control peptides (ViraFEST assay). The sample consisted of CD4+ T cells from blood, cultured in vitro. The chain employs TRBV30 and TRBJ1-1; TRBD1 aligns across 10 bases. The receptor was isolated from a human donor who had recovered from COVID-19. CDR3 sequence (DNA): TGTGCCTGGAGCCGGACAGGGGGTGACACTGAAGCTTTCTTT. Translation gives CAWSRTGGDTEAFF.